This T cell receptor (beta chain) was documented in a study of glioma-infiltrating T cells after dendritic cell vaccination (TCRdb year 2016). Study-wide context: The cohort comprised roughly 15 glioblastoma patients from Phase I and II dendritic cell vaccination trials, 9 newly diagnosed and 6 with recurrent disease. TCR sequencing metrics, including TIL content and tumor-blood repertoire overlap, were correlated with survival after dendritic cell vaccination. Patients received three intradermal dendritic cell vaccine injections at biweekly intervals in the arm below the axilla. Between 2003 and 2012, patients were given autologous tumor lysate-pulsed dendritic cell vaccination. The vaccine was prepared from monocyte-derived dendritic cells that were cultured for more than six days with IL-4 and GM-CSF and then pulsed overnight with autologous tumor lysate. Deep sequencing of TCR beta CDR3 regions was used to quantify tumor-infiltrating lymphocyte content and compare tumor and blood repertoires in dendritic cell-vaccinated glioblastoma patients.

The immunoSEQ assay amplified TCRB CDR3 regions from 1.5 to 2.5 micrograms of genomic DNA, or from all available DNA when less than that amount was available. The multiplex PCR relied on 60 forward primers for TCR V beta segments and 13 reverse primers for J beta segments. Synthetic control templates were spiked into each sample at limiting dilution to estimate reads per starting template. Sequencing produced 87 bp reads on the Illumina HiSeq System. As for the original processing: PCR and sequencing errors were removed by merging closely related sequences with a nearest neighbor algorithm. TCR overlap was measured as the percentage of unique tumor TCR beta sequences that were also present in the peripheral blood of the same patient. TCRdb carries this immuneACCESS record with in-frame sequences only. Its versions omit some clonotypes, under half of them owing to an unresolved V gene in the studies checked, with the rest unexplained. The V and J calls and clone size are taken from that table; D and trimming were inferred from the DNA. This sample holds roughly 100,000 clones; roughly 84% were observed only once. Around 2.9% of the sample belongs to the ten largest clones.

The CDR3, from cysteine to phenylalanine, totals 11 residues. Only the CDR3 portion is preserved as DNA: 33 bases, with reading frame beginning at the first base. The trim is 5 bases for V and 1 base for J, with a gap of 3 bases between the germline ends. The germline V gene (reference sequence) sets CDR1 to DFQATT and CDR2 to SNEGSKA. To be selected, patients needed enough residual fresh-frozen tumor tissue and more than two years of available survival data. None of the glioblastoma patients carried an isocitrate dehydrogenase mutation, although molecular status otherwise varied. PBMC collection took place before vaccination, two weeks after the third vaccination, and at tumor progression if progression occurred. The Qiagen DNeasy Blood extraction Kit was used to extract genomic DNA. On this clone itself: The antigen it recognizes is unknown. Base qualities are missing; no much larger clone stands one base away.

What the authors observed across the whole study: The cohort was small and heterogeneous, with few patients having full blood and tumor sets and even fewer initial-recurrent tumor pairs. TCR clonality showed no direct relationship with survival, which suggests that a diverse polyclonal response may matter. After dendritic cell vaccination, a higher estimated pretreatment TIL content predicted longer time to progression and longer overall survival. The three-group TCR overlap response model was characterized as speculative, and prospective validation of the model was stated to be required.

The chain links TRBV20-1 with TRBJ1-3, with no reliable assignment of the D segment. Here the sequenced sample was blood, taken before dendritic cell vaccination. The TCR comes from a human donor with glioblastoma. The DNA sequence is given as TGCAGTGCTCCTTCTGGAAACACCATATATTTT. The encoded protein is CSAPSGNTIYF.